This T cell receptor (beta chain) was obtained from a study of blood T cell repertoires in COVID-19. Germline CDR1 is SGHAT and CDR2 is FQNNGV. The CDR3 runs to 16 residues. V lost 2 bases to trimming and J lost 5 bases; unmatched junction nucleotides: 5. This clone has a handful of counts. Authors' methods: Reference gene primer amplification gave nucleated cell count estimates. Using immunoSEQ multiplex PCR, the repertoire was profiled, and TCRdb retains in-frame clones only, with some absent. The D gene and trimming were derived from the DNA, and the V and J assignments and clone size from that table. The table lists nearly 80,000 clones, 80% of them singletons.

This clonotype was obtained from a man aged 60 to 69 with active or convalescent COVID-19. Specimen: peripheral blood. This chain uses TRBV11-2 with TRBJ2-2; the match to TRBD2 covers 10 bases. In DNA, the CDR3 is TGTGCCAGCAGCTTATCTAGCGGGGGAAGTACCGGGGAGCTGTTTTTT. It encodes CASSLSSGGSTGELFF.